This entry lists 14 T cell receptor beta chains sequenced from one sample in a study of a mutant IDH1 vaccine in newly diagnosed glioma. Time point described: week 11, during vaccination. Topical imiquimod accompanied each vaccine dose, which consisted of 300 ug of mutant IDH1 20-mer peptide. No antigen has been identified for these receptors. The method was immunoSEQ multiplex PCR; TCRdb's version includes in-frame clones alone and lacks a portion of them. The sample carries some 120,000 clones, roughly 78% recorded once. The source was PBMCs, collected from a glioma patient whose treatment included an IDH1 peptide vaccine. The origin of the receptors is a man between 35 and 55 years old with glioma.

The V gene is TRBV7-2, the J gene TRBJ2-1, with TRBD2 identical over 13 bases. V was clipped by 6 bases and J by 3 bases; unmatched bases: 2. Germline values: CDR1 SGHTA, CDR2 FQGNSA. The CDR3 has 15 amino acids. In nucleotides, the CDR3 is TGTGCCAGCAGTAGGACTAGCGGGAGCTACAATGAGCAGTTCTTC. It translates to CASSRTSGSYNEQFF. The variable domain in full, completed from reference TRBV7-2 and TRBJ2-1, reads GAGVSQSPSNKVTEKGKDVELRCDPISGHTALYWYRQSLGQGLEFLIYFQGNSAPDKSGLPSDRFSAERTGGSVSTLTIQRTQQEDSAVYLCASSRTSGSYNEQFFGPGTRLTVL.

The chain combines TRBV21-1 with TRBJ2-6. TRBV21-1 is marked as a pseudogene. The CDR3 has 12 amino acids. CDR3 in DNA: TGTGCCAGCCGATCTGGGGCCAACGTCCTGACTTTC. Translation: CASRSGANVLTF.

The chain recombines TRBV7-6 with TRBJ1-4; 9 bases fit TRBD1. Germline assignment: CDR1 SGHVS and CDR2 FNYEAQ. After removal of 5 bases from V and 8 bases from J, the junction contained 9 bases not matched to a gene. The CDR3 is 15 amino acids. This chain's CDR3 is CASSQPGQGEEKLFF. In nucleotides, the CDR3 is TGTGCCAGCAGCCAACCGGGACAGGGCGAGGAAAAACTGTTTTTT.

This clone appeared a few times. The chain is built from TRBV30 and TRBJ2-3; D gene unclear. The CDR3 runs 14 residues. V lost 0 bases and J lost 4, with 11 bases in between. CDR1 is GTSNPN, CDR2 SVGIG, per germline (reference sequence). The CDR3: CAWSVLGGADTQYF. CDR3 coding DNA: TGTGCCTGGAGTGTACTCGGTGGGGCAGATACGCAGTATTTT.

The rearrangement uses TRBV7-9 and TRBJ2-5, with D possibly matching TRBD2 (5 bases). The CDR3 is 14 residues long. Trimming removed 1 base at V and 2 bases at J, with 8 bases between. Germline V gene data show CDR1 as SEHNR and CDR2 as FQNEAQ (reference sequence). CDR3 amino acids: CASSLGLSQETQYF. CDR3 sequence (DNA): TGTGCCAGCAGCTTAGGACTATCTCAAGAGACCCAGTACTTC. Full variable domain (rest looked up from reference TRBV7-9 and TRBJ2-5): DTGVSQNPRHKITKRGQNVTFRCDPISEHNRLYWYRQTLGQGPEFLTYFQNEAQLEKSRLLSDRFSAERPKGSFSTLEIQRTEQGDSAMYLCASSLGLSQETQYFGPGTRLLVL.

The V and J genes are TRBV7-2 and TRBJ1-2; the D is unclear. This CDR3 is 13 amino acids long. The germline V gene encodes CDR1 SGHTA and CDR2 FQGNSA. Trimming pared 1 base from V and 5 bases from J, leaving 8 bases between. The CDR3: CASSLDYGYGYTF. In DNA, the CDR3 is TGTGCCAGCAGCTTAGATTATGGGTATGGCTACACCTTC.

This clone has a handful of counts. The CDR3 region is CASSQVQSNQPQHF. CDR3 DNA sequence: TGCGCCAGCAGCCAGGTACAGAGCAATCAGCCCCAGCATTTT. The rearrangement uses TRBV4-3 and TRBJ1-5; D ambiguous. Trimming took off 3 bases at V and 1 base at J, with 7 bases between the two ends. CDR3 length equals 14 residues. CDR1 and CDR2 (germline): LGHNA, YSLEER.

V usage is TRBV7-2 and J usage is TRBJ2-4, with TRBD1 identical over 7 bases. The CDR3 is 16 amino acids. Germline CDR1 reads SGHTA; CDR2 reads FQGNSA. The J segment lost 5 bases and the V segment lost 0 bases, leaving 7 bases of the junction unmatched. For the CDR3, the DNA is TGTGCCAGCAGCTTAGCGCGGCTCACAGGGGAAAACATTCAGTACTTC. Residues: CASSLARLTGENIQYF.

The V call is TRBV6-6, the J call TRBJ2-1, with D unresolved. Germline V lookup: CDR1 MNHNY, CDR2 SVGAGI (reference sequence). V lost 4 bases and J lost 7, with 5 bases in between. The CDR3 is 11 amino acids. The CDR3 is CASSSRNEQFF. The CDR3 DNA reads as TGTGCCAGCAGTTCTCGGAATGAGCAGTTCTTC.

The CDR3 nucleotides read TGTGCCAGCAGCGGGCGGGGGACCCTGATCCTCCCAGATACGCAGTATTTT. Amino acid sequence: CASSGRGTLILPDTQYF. V gene TRBV7-2 combines with J gene TRBJ2-3; 7 nucleotides match TRBD2. With V trimmed by 5 bases and J by 4 bases, 15 bases remained unmatched. The CDR3 is 17 residues long. Germline CDR1 is SGHTA and CDR2 is FQGNSA.

This rearrangement joins TRBV5-1 to TRBJ2-3; D possibly corresponds to TRBD2 (6 bases). V was shortened by 3 bases and J by 0 bases, with 8 bases between the two germline ends. From germline, CDR1 is SGHRS and CDR2 YFSETQ. The CDR3 is made up of 14 amino acids. The chain's CDR3 is CASSSLASTDTQYF. The CDR3 nucleotides read TGCGCCAGCAGCTCACTAGCTAGCACAGATACGCAGTATTTT.

The gene calls are TRBV6-5 and TRBJ1-3; D not certain. The V end lost 6 bases, the J end lost 4 bases, and 10 bases lay between the germline ends. CDR1 and CDR2 from the germline V gene are MNHEY and SVGAGI. This CDR3 contains 13 residues. This CDR3 reads CASRRVDGNTIYF. CDR3 in DNA: TGTGCCAGCAGAAGAGTAGACGGAAACACCATATATTTT.

The chain links TRBV15 to TRBJ2-3; D is perhaps TRBD2 (5 bases). Trimming removed 5 bases from V and 4 bases from J, with 16 bases in between. The CDR3 has 15 residues. Germline assignment: CDR1 LNHNV and CDR2 YYDKDF (reference sequence). The CDR3 sequence: CATSPRARAADTQYF. The CDR3 coding sequence is TGTGCCACCAGCCCCAGAGCGAGGGCGGCAGATACGCAGTATTTT.

This clone is a singleton in its sample. The chain links TRBV7-3 to TRBJ2-3; 7 positions match TRBD2. CDR1 and CDR2 (germline): SGHTA, FQGTGA. The ends lost 2 bases at V and 1 base at J; junction bases unmatched: 3. CDR3 length: 15 residues. Here the CDR3 DNA reads TGTGCCAGCAGCTTACAAGGGAGGGGCACAGATACGCAGTATTTT. Its protein product is CASSLQGRGTDTQYF.